The 31 T cell receptor beta chains below all came from one sample that was sequenced in a study of CD8+ T cells in alopecia areata. cDNA prepared by RNA extraction and subsequent reverse transcription served as the template for sequencing. The method was immunoSEQ multiplex PCR; TCRdb's version includes in-frame clones alone and lacks a portion of them. The top ten clones hold 16% of a sample with 150,000 or so clones, 50% to 75% of them seen once. Treatment specified: oral pan-JAK inhibitor, 5-10 mg twice daily. Source: CD4+ T cells sorted from blood, taken at approximately week 60, from a patient treated with tofacitinib. The receptor set was obtained from a human donor with alopecia areata.

This clone has just a few counts. The chain employs TRBV29-1 and TRBJ2-7; D not certain. Germline V gives CDR1 SQVTM, CDR2 ANQGSEA. V was trimmed by 4 bases and J by 2 bases, leaving 15 bases between them. This CDR3 contains 14 residues. The CDR3 region has the DNA TGCAGCGTTGCGCGTGGGCTGAGCGCCTACGAGCAGTACTTC. It specifies CSVARGLSAYEQYF.

The V gene is TRBV7-2, the J gene TRBJ1-2; no definite D call. The CDR3 consists of 14 residues. From germline, CDR1 is SGHTA and CDR2 FQGNSA. Between the trimmed V and J ends, which lost 3 bases and 4 bases, there was a span of 12 bases. CDR3 loop: CASSFPGDFYGYTF. The CDR3 DNA follows: TGTGCCAGCAGCTTCCCTGGCGACTTCTATGGCTACACCTTC.

The V and J genes are TRBV11-2 and TRBJ2-5; TRBD2 aligns across 9 bases. The CDR3 length is 16 residues. V shed 1 base and J 7 bases; nucleotides not matched to a gene: 10. Germline V gives CDR1 SGHAT, CDR2 FQNNGV. The CDR3 spells CASSLGSSGAPVTQYF. CDR3 in DNA: TGTGCCAGCAGCTTAGGCTCTAGCGGGGCACCGGTGACCCAGTACTTC.

This chain connects TRBV6-1 to TRBJ2-3; D uncertain. The CDR3 sequence is 14 residues long. The V end was cut by 6 bases, the J end by 6 bases, with 16 bases between. CDR1 and CDR2 from the germline V gene are MNHNS and SASEGT. This CDR3 reads CASRPPSSVDTQYF. In DNA form, the CDR3 reads TGTGCCAGCAGGCCCCCTTCTTCGGTGGATACGCAGTATTTT.

V gene TRBV5-6 combines with J gene TRBJ1-6, with TRBD1 as a possible D gene (5 bases). The germline V and J ends were trimmed by 1 base and 9 bases, with 11 bases remaining between them. The CDR3 covers 14 residues. Germline CDR1 SGHDT, CDR2 YYEEEE. DNA of the CDR3: TGTGCCAGCAGCTTGAAGGGGTTTAGTTCACCCCTCCACTTT. Translating it yields CASSLKGFSSPLHF.

The V and J genes are TRBV29-1 and TRBJ2-2, with 7 bases matching TRBD1. Germline values: CDR1 SQVTM, CDR2 ANQGSEA. This CDR3 is 14 amino acids long. The V and J ends lost 4 bases and 2 bases, in that order; junction bases with no gene match: 4. CDR3 sequence reads: CSVGTGPNTGELFF. The CDR3 nucleotides are TGCAGCGTTGGGACAGGACCAAACACCGGGGAGCTGTTTTTT.

Details on this clone: The same CDR3 also results from other DNA sequences found in this sample. V usage is TRBV29-1 and J usage is TRBJ2-1; D unclear. This CDR3 has 14 residues. With 1 base removed from V and 1 base from J, the gap between germline ends came to 8 bases. Germline assignment: CDR1 SQVTM and CDR2 ANQGSEA. This CDR3 reads CSVEGGSSYNEQFF. The CDR3 DNA reads TGCAGCGTTGAAGGTGGCTCATCCTACAATGAGCAGTTCTTC.

This clone was seen only a few times. The gene calls are TRBV10-3 and TRBJ2-7, with 8 positions matching TRBD1. The CDR3 length is 14 residues. Germline values: CDR1 ENHRY, CDR2 SYGVKD. V was pared by 6 bases and J by 2 bases, with 6 bases of the junction left unmatched. The CDR3 bases are TGTGCCATCAGGACTAAGACAGGGGCCTACGAGCAGTACTTC. It is translated as CAIRTKTGAYEQYF.

The rearrangement uses TRBV2 and TRBJ2-7, with 13 bases aligning to TRBD2. Germline-derived CDR1 and CDR2 are SNHLY and FYNNEI. V gave up 1 base and J gave up 0 bases; unmatched junction bases: 6. The CDR3 spans 18 residues. This CDR3 reads CASSEGRLAGGSSYEQYF. The CDR3 region has the DNA TGTGCCAGCAGTGAAGGGCGACTAGCGGGGGGAAGCTCCTACGAGCAGTACTTC.

The genes are TRBV4-1 and TRBJ2-2, with TRBD1 matching over 9 bases. The CDR3 totals 14 residues. V shed 4 bases and J 5 bases; nucleotides not matched to a gene: 2. The V gene's germline CDR1 is MGHRA and CDR2 YSYEKL. The CDR3, as DNA: TGCGCCAGCAGCCGGGACAGGGCTACCGGGGAGCTGTTTTTT. Translating it yields CASSRDRATGELFF.

This clone was seen a handful of times. The chain links TRBV25-1 to TRBJ2-3; TRBD2 aligns across 12 bases. The CDR3 totals 15 residues. The V and J ends lost 5 bases and 4 bases, in that order; junction bases with no gene match: 4. Germline V gene lookup returns CDR1 MGHDK and CDR2 SYGVNS. CDR3 sequence (DNA): TGTGCCAGCAGTCGGGCTAGCGGGGGGGCAGATACGCAGTATTTT. Its protein product is CASSRASGGADTQYF.

This sequence joins TRBV27 and TRBJ1-5; no clear D. The V end lost 5 bases, the J end lost 6 bases, and 8 bases lay between the germline ends. The CDR3 runs to 12 residues. Germline V gives CDR1 MNHEY, CDR2 SMNVEV (reference sequence). CDR3 nucleotide sequence: TGTGCCAGCAGTAGATACGGTCAGCCCCAGCATTTT. It yields the protein CASSRYGQPQHF.

The CDR3 is CASRATPPYSNQPQHF. The DNA of the CDR3 is TGTGCCAGCAGGGCCACACCGCCCTATAGCAATCAGCCCCAGCATTTT. The chain links TRBV9 to TRBJ1-5, with D unresolved. This CDR3 comprises 16 residues. The V gene lost 5 bases and the J gene lost 0 bases, with 15 bases spanning the gap. Germline loops: CDR1 SGDLS, CDR2 YYNGEE.

V gene TRBV19 combines with J gene TRBJ1-5; 8 bases fit TRBD1. V gave up 6 bases and J gave up 2 bases; unmatched junction bases: 9. The CDR3 totals 16 residues. From germline, CDR1 is LNHDA and CDR2 SQIVND (reference sequence). This CDR3 reads CASRTSDRVGNQPQHF. The CDR3 nucleotides read TGTGCCAGTAGAACATCGGACAGGGTCGGCAATCAGCCCCAGCATTTT.

The rearrangement links TRBV30 to TRBJ2-7; D perhaps matches TRBD2 (6 bases). With 1 base removed from V and 7 bases from J, the gap between germline ends came to 14 bases. Looked up from germline, CDR1 is GTSNPN and CDR2 is SVGIG (reference sequence). CDR3 length: 13 amino acids. CDR3 DNA sequence: TGTGCCTGGAGTGACCGGGGAGGAAGGGAGCAGTACTTC. It specifies CAWSDRGGREQYF. The whole variable domain, remainder taken from reference TRBV30 and TRBJ2-7, is SQTIHQWPATLVQPVGSPLSLECTVEGTSNPNLYWYRQAAGRGLQLLFYSVGIGQISSEVPQNLSASRPQDRQFILSSKKLLLSDSGFYLCAWSDRGGREQYFGPGTRLTVT.

This clone turned up a few times. V usage is TRBV5-1 and J usage is TRBJ2-7; D ambiguous. The CDR3 has 16 residues. Germline-derived CDR1 and CDR2 are SGHRS and YFSETQ. The V and J ends lost 0 bases and 4 bases respectively, with 17 bases between them. The CDR3 DNA sequence: TGCGCCAGCAGCTTGGCAGTCGGGCCCAGTCTGTACGAGCAGTACTTC. Its protein is CASSLAVGPSLYEQYF.

The chain employs TRBV7-6 and TRBJ1-2; D is unclear. Trimming shortened V by 3 bases and J by 10 bases, and 18 bases separated the two germline ends. This CDR3 has 14 residues. Germline lookup yields CDR1 SGHVS and CDR2 FNYEAQ. The CDR3: CASSLVGAGEDYTF. The CDR3 DNA sequence: TGTGCCAGCAGCTTGGTCGGCGCGGGCGAGGACTACACCTTC.

The chain couples TRBV6-5 to TRBJ2-3; the match to TRBD1 covers 10 bases. This CDR3 comprises 14 residues. Trimming cost V 7 bases and J 5 bases; bases outside gene matches: 6. Germline CDR1 is MNHEY and CDR2 is SVGAGI. The CDR3 reads CASTARTGGDTQYF. The CDR3 coding sequence is TGTGCCAGCACAGCGCGGACAGGGGGAGATACGCAGTATTTT.

A few counts support this clone. The genes are TRBV29-1 and TRBJ1-2; D call uncertain. Germline assignment: CDR1 SQVTM and CDR2 ANQGSEA. The CDR3 sequence is 14 residues long. The V end lost 4 bases, the J end lost 0 bases, and 12 bases lay between the germline ends. In nucleotides, the CDR3 is TGCAGCGTTGTCCCCGACTTCTCTAACTATGGCTACACCTTC. It translates to CSVVPDFSNYGYTF.

This sequence joins TRBV29-1 and TRBJ2-3, with D hard to call. CDR1 and CDR2 from the germline V gene are SQVTM and ANQGSEA. The V end was cut by 4 bases, the J end by 6 bases, with 14 bases between. The CDR3 covers 13 residues. Here the CDR3 reads CSVGPRQHDTQYF. DNA for the CDR3: TGCAGCGTTGGTCCCCGCCAACACGATACGCAGTATTTT.

The rearrangement uses TRBV7-9 and TRBJ1-6, with unresolved D. Trimming removed 2 bases at V and 7 bases at J, with 12 bases between. Germline values: CDR1 SEHNR, CDR2 FQNEAQ (reference sequence). The CDR3 runs 15 residues. DNA of the CDR3: TGTGCCAGCAGCTTACGCAGCGATGGAAATTCACCCCTCCACTTT. It encodes CASSLRSDGNSPLHF. The entire variable domain, with the rest obtained from reference TRBV7-9 and TRBJ1-6, is as follows: DTGVSQNPRHKITKRGQNVTFRCDPISEHNRLYWYRQTLGQGPEFLTYFQNEAQLEKSRLLSDRFSAERPKGSFSTLEIQRTEQGDSAMYLCASSLRSDGNSPLHFGNGTRLTVT.

This clone was seen only once. The gene calls are TRBV1 and TRBJ2-6; TRBD1, the table's D call, was not compared with the DNA. TRBV1 is listed as a pseudogene. The CDR3 contains 17 residues. CDR3 sequence: CTSSQCQGAAGANVLTF. In DNA, the CDR3 is TGCACCAGCAGCCAATGTCAGGGGGCGGCTGGGGCCAACGTCCTGACTTTC.

The chain has TRBV29-1 and TRBJ1-2; TRBD1 aligns across 8 bases. The V gene end was trimmed by 3 bases and the J gene end by 4 bases; junction bases not matched to a gene: 10. This CDR3 spans 15 amino acids. The germline V gene encodes CDR1 SQVTM and CDR2 ANQGSEA. CDR3 sequence: CSVDSGQEYFYGYTF. Written as DNA, the CDR3 is TGCAGCGTTGATTCGGGACAGGAATACTTCTATGGCTACACCTTC.

The chain joins TRBV10-3 to TRBJ1-5; 9 nucleotides align to TRBD1. This CDR3 region has 16 residues. After removal of 0 bases from V and 7 bases from J, the junction contained 7 bases not matched to a gene. Germline V gene data show CDR1 as ENHRY and CDR2 as SYGVKD. CDR3 residues: CAISESGTGRGQPQHF. For the CDR3, the DNA is TGTGCCATCAGTGAGTCGGGGACAGGGAGAGGCCAGCCCCAGCATTTT.

The table lists this clone with a few counts. V is TRBV5-1 and J is TRBJ2-2, with D possibly being TRBD2 (6 bases). Germline CDR1 is SGHRS and CDR2 is YFSETQ. V dropped 4 bases and J dropped 7 bases, with 11 bases sitting between them. The CDR3 is 13 amino acids. The CDR3 region is CASSTDGGGELFF. The CDR3 DNA sequence: TGCGCCAGCAGCACCGACGGGGGCGGGGAGCTGTTTTTT.

This chain connects TRBV7-3 to TRBJ2-2; no firm D call. The CDR3 sequence is 15 residues long. V dropped 2 bases and J dropped 0 bases, with 7 bases sitting between them. CDR1 SGHTA and CDR2 FQGTGA come from the germline V gene. CDR3 in amino acids: CASSLGNSNTGELFF. CDR3 DNA sequence: TGTGCCAGCAGCTTAGGCAATTCGAACACCGGGGAGCTGTTTTTT.

This clone was seen more than once but under ten times. The rearrangement uses TRBV6-5 and TRBJ2-7, with D perhaps matching TRBD1 (6 bases). Germline V gives CDR1 MNHEY, CDR2 SVGAGI. The CDR3 has 15 amino acids. V gave up 5 bases and J gave up 1 base, with 15 bases separating them. Here the CDR3 DNA reads TGTGCCAGCAGTACAGCCGGGACACCGTCCTACGAGCAGTACTTC. Its protein product is CASSTAGTPSYEQYF.

The genes are TRBV7-9 and TRBJ2-7; the D is unclear. The germline V gene has CDR1 SEHNR and CDR2 FQNEAQ (reference sequence). Trimming left V 1 base short and J 3 bases short, with 10 bases between. There are 14 residues in the CDR3. The CDR3 loop is CASSLDGGSYEQYF. CDR3 nucleotide sequence: TGTGCCAGCAGCTTAGATGGCGGAAGCTACGAGCAGTACTTC.

The V call is TRBV9, the J call TRBJ2-2; possible D gene TRBD2, 7 bases. The CDR3 runs 16 residues. Per germline, CDR1 SGDLS and CDR2 YYNGEE. V lost 2 bases to trimming and J lost 0 bases, with 11 bases between them. The CDR3 coding sequence is TGTGCCAGCAGCGTTGCGGGGGCACCGAACACCGGGGAGCTGTTTTTT. Its translation: CASSVAGAPNTGELFF.

The chain employs TRBV11-2 and TRBJ2-5; D unclear. V gave up 5 bases and J gave up 2 bases, with 9 bases separating them. This CDR3 region has 13 residues. Germline assignment: CDR1 SGHAT and CDR2 FQNNGV. Here the CDR3 reads CASSPRRQETQYF. CDR3 DNA: TGTGCCAGCAGCCCGCGGCGACAAGAGACCCAGTACTTC.

The V gene is TRBV7-9, the J gene TRBJ2-3; a possible D gene is TRBD2 (5 bases). The V and J ends lost 3 bases and 6 bases respectively, with 7 bases between them. CDR1 is SEHNR, CDR2 FQNEAQ, per germline (reference sequence). This CDR3 is built from 12 residues. The CDR3 sequence: CASSLEEDTQYF. DNA for the CDR3: TGTGCCAGCAGCTTGGAGGAGGATACGCAGTATTTT. Together with reference TRBV7-9 and TRBJ2-3, the CDR3 gives the full variable domain: DTGVSQNPRHKITKRGQNVTFRCDPISEHNRLYWYRQTLGQGPEFLTYFQNEAQLEKSRLLSDRFSAERPKGSFSTLEIQRTEQGDSAMYLCASSLEEDTQYFGPGTRLTVL.